This T cell receptor (beta chain) was sequenced during a study of blood T cell repertoires in COVID-19. Study details: COVID-19 samples, acute and convalescent, were from the United States, Italy and Spain. Sample material is recorded as cDNA or gDNA derived from T cells, B-cell-depleted T cells, or PBMCs.

Source study methods: Researchers report that nucleated cell counts were estimated from reference gene primer amplification. Clones were sequenced by immunoSEQ multiplex PCR, and TCRdb holds only the in-frame ones, with some missing. That table gives V, J and clone size, and the DNA gave D and trimming. The table records about 280,000 clones, roughly 85% of them present only once. The CDR3 spans 15 residues. Deletions cut 1 base from V and 6 bases from J, with 13 bases between. Germline-derived CDR1 and CDR2 are SGHTA and FQGNSA. Sequenced material: peripheral blood. The clonotype was recovered from a man aged 45-60 years with active or convalescent COVID-19. V is TRBV7-2 and J is TRBJ1-5; a possible D gene is TRBD1 (5 bases). The chain's CDR3 is CASSLVGRVFQPQHF. CDR3 in DNA: TGTGCCAGCAGCTTAGTTGGCAGGGTATTTCAGCCCCAGCATTTT. Based on the CDR3 plus reference TRBV7-2 and TRBJ1-5, the full variable domain is GAGVSQSPSNKVTEKGKDVELRCDPISGHTALYWYRQSLGQGLEFLIYFQGNSAPDKSGLPSDRFSAERTGGSVSTLTIQRTQQEDSAVYLCASSLVGRVFQPQHFGDGTRLSIL.